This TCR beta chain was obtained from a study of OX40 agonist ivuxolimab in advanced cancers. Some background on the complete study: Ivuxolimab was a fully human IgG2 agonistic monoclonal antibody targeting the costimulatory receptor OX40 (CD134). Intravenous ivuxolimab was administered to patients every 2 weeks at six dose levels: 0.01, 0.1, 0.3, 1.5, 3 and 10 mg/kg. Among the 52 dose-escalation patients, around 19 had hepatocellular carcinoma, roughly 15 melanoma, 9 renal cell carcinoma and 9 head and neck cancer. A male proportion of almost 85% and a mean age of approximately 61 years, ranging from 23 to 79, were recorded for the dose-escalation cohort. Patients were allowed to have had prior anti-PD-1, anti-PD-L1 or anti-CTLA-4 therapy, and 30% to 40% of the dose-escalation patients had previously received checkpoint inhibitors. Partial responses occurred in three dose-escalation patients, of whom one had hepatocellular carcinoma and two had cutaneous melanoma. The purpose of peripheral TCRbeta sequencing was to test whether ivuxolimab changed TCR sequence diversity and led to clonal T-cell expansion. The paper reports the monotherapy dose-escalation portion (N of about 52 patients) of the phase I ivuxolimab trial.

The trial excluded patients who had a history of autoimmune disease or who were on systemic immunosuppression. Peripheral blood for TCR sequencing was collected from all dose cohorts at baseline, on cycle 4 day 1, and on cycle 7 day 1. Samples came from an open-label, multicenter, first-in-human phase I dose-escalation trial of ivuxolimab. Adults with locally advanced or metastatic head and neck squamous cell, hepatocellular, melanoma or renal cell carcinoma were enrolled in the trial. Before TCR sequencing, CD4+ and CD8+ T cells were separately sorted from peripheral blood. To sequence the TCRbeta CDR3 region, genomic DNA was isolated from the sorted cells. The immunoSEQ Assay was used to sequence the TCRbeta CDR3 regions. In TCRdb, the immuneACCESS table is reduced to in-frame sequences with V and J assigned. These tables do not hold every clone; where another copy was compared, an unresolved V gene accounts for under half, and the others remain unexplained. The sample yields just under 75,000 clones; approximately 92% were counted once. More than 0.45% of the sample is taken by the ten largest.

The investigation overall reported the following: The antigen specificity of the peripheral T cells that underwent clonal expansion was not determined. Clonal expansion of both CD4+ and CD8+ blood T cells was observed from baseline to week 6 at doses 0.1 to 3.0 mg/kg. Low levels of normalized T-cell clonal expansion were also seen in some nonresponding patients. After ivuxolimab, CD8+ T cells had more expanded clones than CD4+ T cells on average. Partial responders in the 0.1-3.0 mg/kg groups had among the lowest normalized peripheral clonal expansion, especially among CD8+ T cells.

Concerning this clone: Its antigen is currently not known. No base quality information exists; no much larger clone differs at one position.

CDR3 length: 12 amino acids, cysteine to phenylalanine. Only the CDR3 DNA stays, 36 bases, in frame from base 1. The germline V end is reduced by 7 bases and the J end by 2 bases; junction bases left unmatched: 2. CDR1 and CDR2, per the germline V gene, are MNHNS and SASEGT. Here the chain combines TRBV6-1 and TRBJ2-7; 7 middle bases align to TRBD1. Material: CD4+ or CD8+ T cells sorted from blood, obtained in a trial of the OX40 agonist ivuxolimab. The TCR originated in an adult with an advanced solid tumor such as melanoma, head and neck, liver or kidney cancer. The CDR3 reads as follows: CASKQGAYEQYF. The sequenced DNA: TGTGCCAGCAAGCAGGGGGCCTACGAGCAGTACTTC.